Shown below are 9 T cell receptor beta chains from a single sample sequenced in a study of blood T cells in healthy people across ages. A second PCR of 7 to 11 cycles used a sample-barcoded 5' primer and a J-beta primer mix. TCRdb redid the calling of the 5' RACE reads with MiXCR, one entry per CDR3 protein. The sample consists of approximately 790,000 distinct CDR3 sequences, 62% of them appearing once. Sequenced sample: blood. The source is a man aged 25 to 40 in good health.

This clonotype has just a few counts. In nucleotides, the CDR3 is TGTGCCAGCAGCGACAGGGCCCAAGAGACCCAGTACTTC. As protein: CASSDRAQETQYF. This chain connects TRBV12-3 or TRBV12-4 to TRBJ2-5; the match to TRBD1 covers 7 bases. This CDR3 spans 13 amino acids. Trimming at V came to 6 bases and at J to 1 base, leaving 2 bases not matched to a gene.

This clonotype was picked up one time. This chain uses TRBV6-2 or TRBV6-3 with TRBJ2-5; possibly TRBD2 for D (5 bases). This CDR3 region has 14 residues. CDR1 is MNHEY, CDR2 SVGEGT, per germline. V lost 2 bases to trimming and J lost 5 bases, with 12 bases between them. In DNA, the CDR3 is TGTGCCAGCAGTTACAGCAGGAGGCTGGAGACCCAGTACTTC. Translated: CASSYSRRLETQYF.

The CDR3: CASSLGMGGQETQYF. The CDR3 DNA is TGTGCCAGCAGCTTAGGGATGGGGGGTCAAGAGACCCAGTACTTC. The chain carries TRBV11-2 and TRBJ2-5; TRBD2 might be the D (6 bases). The ends were cut back, 1 base at V and 2 bases at J, with 11 bases in the middle. This CDR3 contains 15 residues. CDR1 and CDR2 from the germline V gene are SGHAT and FQNNGV.

The chain recombines TRBV7-2 with TRBJ2-3, with TRBD1 matching 7 bases. The CDR3 runs 13 residues. The germline gives CDR1 SGHTA, CDR2 FQGNSA. V was pared by 5 bases and J by 6 bases, with 5 bases of the junction left unmatched. In nucleotides, the CDR3 is TGTGCCAGCAGCCAACAGGGGCTGGATACGCAGTATTTT. Translated, it gives CASSQQGLDTQYF. Full variable domain (rest looked up from reference TRBV7-2 and TRBJ2-3): GAGVSQSPSNKVTEKGKDVELRCDPISGHTALYWYRQSLGQGLEFLIYFQGNSAPDKSGLPSDRFSAERTGGSVSTLTIQRTQQEDSAVYLCASSQQGLDTQYFGPGTRLTVL.

This clonotype was counted a few times. One junction end does not reproduce the germline sequence, and a read error may be involved. This chain uses TRBV29-1 with TRBJ2-7; TRBD1 matches at 8 bases. Germline-derived CDR1 and CDR2 are SQVTM and ANQGSEA. This CDR3 has 15 amino acids. The CDR3 loop is CSGMVTGEENGEQYF. The CDR3 region has the DNA TGCAGCGGGATGGTGACAGGGGAGGAGAACGGCGAGCAGTACTTT.

In the case of this clonotype: A read error may account for a junction end that differs from germline. This chain links TRBV12-3 or TRBV12-4 with TRBJ2-1; 11 bases are a match to TRBD2. The CDR3 sequence is 16 residues long. CDR3: CANSFTNSGGAGEQFF. DNA of the CDR3: TGTGCCAACAGTTTTACGAATAGCGGGGGGGCCGGTGAGCAGTTCTTC.

The chain recombines TRBV25-1 with TRBJ2-5, with D possibly matching TRBD2 (5 bases). This CDR3 contains 11 residues. The V end lost 0 bases, the J end lost 11 bases, and 7 bases lay between the germline ends. Germline assignment: CDR1 MGHDK and CDR2 SYGVNS. CDR3: CASSEYREQYF. DNA for the CDR3: TGTGCCAGCAGTGAATATAGGGAGCAGTACTTC.

The chain's CDR3 is CASSLSGDRGYGYTF. For the CDR3, the DNA is TGTGCCAGCAGCTTGTCGGGGGACAGGGGCTATGGCTACACCTTC. The chain combines TRBV7-9 with TRBJ1-2, with TRBD1 matching 10 bases. V trimming: 3 bases; J trimming: 4 bases; junction bases outside the gene matches: 5. This CDR3 region has 15 residues. CDR1 is SEHNR, CDR2 FQNEAQ, per germline (reference sequence).

The chain is built from TRBV9 and TRBJ2-6; D might be TRBD1 (6 bases). This CDR3 contains 16 residues. Germline V lookup: CDR1 SGDLS, CDR2 YYNGEE. The V and J ends lost 1 base and 4 bases respectively, with 12 bases between them. DNA for the CDR3: TGTGCCAGCAGCGTAAACAGGGTGTCCGGGGCCAACGTCCTGACTTTC. This sequence encodes CASSVNRVSGANVLTF.